The clone carrying this T cell receptor (beta chain) was seen only a few times. The antigen is unknown. TCRdb independently ran MiXCR on the 5' RACE reads; one entry per CDR3 protein. The table lists approximately 510,000 distinct CDR3 sequences, 21% of them singletons. These data originate in a study of T cells after yellow fever vaccination. General study points: Weaker in magnitude, the secondary response showed a faster peak on day 5 versus 15.

This receptor was identified in a man younger than 35 who received the YFV17D yellow fever vaccine. The material sequenced was PBMCs, taken approximately 20 days after the first yellow fever vaccination.

The CDR3 loop is CAWSLGYYEQYF. DNA of the CDR3: TGTGCCTGGAGTCTGGGGTACTACGAGCAGTACTTC. V usage is TRBV30 and J usage is TRBJ2-7; D unclear. This CDR3 spans 12 amino acids. Trimming cost V 2 bases and J 3 bases, with 8 bases left between them. In germline, CDR1 is GTSNPN, CDR2 SVGIG (reference sequence).